Each of the 31 T cell receptor beta chains below was sequenced from the same sample in a study of T cell repertoires in cytomegalovirus infection. TCRdb ran MiXCR on the reads and lists one entry per CDR3 protein. This sample has fewer than 350,000 distinct CDR3 sequences; 9.5% occur once, and the top ten carry 3.5% to 4.5%. The sample comprised PBMCs. These receptors were collected from a human donor in good health (CMV status not recorded). Some clones in this sample may be carry-over from other donors' samples.

The chain uses TRBV5-4 and TRBJ2-2, with TRBD1 matching 10 bases. The CDR3 is made up of 16 amino acids. Trimming took 4 bases from V and 0 from J; bases not matched to a gene: 3. Looked up from germline, CDR1 is SGHNT and CDR2 is YYREEE (reference sequence). CDR3 coding DNA: TGTGCCAGCAGCCCCGGACAGGGGGCGAACACCGGGGAGCTGTTTTTT. It is translated as CASSPGQGANTGELFF. Together with reference TRBV5-4 and TRBJ2-2, the CDR3 gives the full variable domain: ETGVTQSPTHLIKTRGQQVTLRCSSQSGHNTVSWYQQALGQGPQFIFQYYREEENGRGNFPPRFSGLQFPNYSSELNVNALELDDSALYLCASSPGQGANTGELFFGEGSRLTVL.

V gene TRBV15 combines with J gene TRBJ1-1; tentative D call: TRBD1 (6 bases). CDR1 and CDR2 from the germline V gene are LNHNV and YYDKDF (reference sequence). The CDR3 length is 15 residues. The V end was cut by 0 bases, the J end by 1 base, with 9 bases between. The CDR3 here is CATSRDRGKNTEAFF. The CDR3 nucleotides are TGTGCCACCAGCAGAGACAGGGGAAAGAACACTGAAGCTTTCTTT.

This clonotype has a count of ten or more. The V gene is TRBV7-2, the J gene TRBJ1-3, with D hard to call. This CDR3 is built from 16 residues. V was pared by 5 bases and J by 0 bases, with 14 bases between. Germline V gives CDR1 SGHTA, CDR2 FQGNSA. DNA of the CDR3: TGTGCCAGCAGCCGTTCAGTAAGCGGCTCTGGAAACACCATATATTTT. Translated, it gives CASSRSVSGSGNTIYF.

A few counts support this clonotype. This chain uses TRBV7-6 with TRBJ1-5; tentative D call: TRBD1 (5 bases). The CDR3 runs to 15 residues. Trimming pared 1 base from V and 7 bases from J, leaving 14 bases between. Germline CDR1 reads SGHVS; CDR2 reads FNYEAQ. Here the CDR3 reads CASSLGDSGFQPQHF. Written as DNA, the CDR3 is TGTGCCAGCAGCTTAGGGGACTCAGGGTTCCAGCCCCAGCATTTT.

This clonotype was picked up a small number of times. The rearrangement uses TRBV5-5 and TRBJ2-2; D possibly matches TRBD1 or TRBD2 (6 bases each). Germline V gives CDR1 SGHKS, CDR2 YYEKEE (reference sequence). The ends were cut back, 1 base at V and 0 bases at J, with 7 bases in the middle. The CDR3 spans 15 residues. In DNA form, the CDR3 reads TGTGCCAGCAGCTTGAGGGGGGCGAACACCGGGGAGCTGTTTTTT. Its protein is CASSLRGANTGELFF.

This clonotype was picked up a small number of times. This chain connects TRBV28 to TRBJ1-4; D not certain. V was cut by 3 bases and J by 5 bases, with 4 bases left in between. CDR3 length: 12 amino acids. The germline CDR1 and CDR2 sequences are MDHEN and SYDVKM. The CDR3 DNA sequence: TGTGCCAGCAGTTTGGTAAATGAAAAACTGTTTTTT. It is translated as CASSLVNEKLFF.

This clonotype was found many times. The V gene is TRBV7-9, the J gene TRBJ2-7, with 8 bases lining up with TRBD1. The CDR3 runs to 14 residues. Unmatched junction bases numbered 9, after V lost 6 bases and J lost 5 bases. The germline CDR1 and CDR2 sequences are SEHNR and FQNEAQ (reference sequence). The CDR3 sequence: CASSPRQGAHEQYF. In DNA, the CDR3 is TGTGCCAGCAGTCCTCGGCAGGGGGCTCACGAGCAGTACTTC.

A word on this clonotype: A read error may be the cause here, since a much bigger clone is one base away. CDR3 sequence: CVSSQVRTGELFF. Written as DNA, the CDR3 is TGTGTCAGCAGCCAAGTGCGGACCGGGGAGCTGTTTTTT. The V call is TRBV14, the J call TRBJ2-2; no definite D call. The germline V gene has CDR1 SGHDN and CDR2 FVKESK. The CDR3 is made up of 13 amino acids.

This clonotype was detected ten times or more. The chain has TRBV2 and TRBJ2-7; possible D gene TRBD1, 6 bases. The CDR3 loop spans 15 amino acids. CDR1 is SNHLY and CDR2 is FYNNEI in the germline V gene. The V and J ends lost 6 bases and 7 bases respectively, with 22 bases between them. CDR3 protein: CASRDLTWTDLEQYF. Here the CDR3 DNA reads TGTGCCAGCAGAGACTTGACGTGGACAGATCTGGAGCAGTACTTC.

In its sample, this clonotype was seen many times. The rearrangement links TRBV7-7 to TRBJ2-1; D perhaps matches TRBD2 (6 bases). The CDR3 covers 13 residues. Trimming stripped 4 bases from V and 6 bases from J, with 10 bases between. Germline V gene data show CDR1 as SSHAT and CDR2 as FNYEAQ (reference sequence). Here the CDR3 DNA reads TGTGCCAGCAGCTCCGGGACTTCCAATGAGCAGTTCTTC. Translation gives CASSSGTSNEQFF.

As to this clonotype: Given a much more abundant clone one base away, this may be a read error. V and J are TRBV7-2 and TRBJ2-1; the D gene is possibly TRBD1 (5 bases). The CDR3 spans 15 residues. V lost 5 bases to trimming and J lost 5 bases, with 16 bases between them. CDR1 is SGHTA and CDR2 is FQGNSA in the germline V gene. The DNA of the CDR3 is TGTGCCAGCAGCCCAGAGGAATCCAGGGACAATGAGCAGTTCTTC. The encoded protein is CASSPEESRDNEQFF.

This clonotype was recorded a few times. The chain combines TRBV7-9 with TRBJ2-2; D possibly corresponds to TRBD2 (6 bases). V was clipped by 11 bases and J by 4 bases, with 14 bases between them. Germline loops: CDR1 SEHNR, CDR2 FQNEAQ (reference sequence). The CDR3 length is 13 residues. Here the CDR3 reads CALLGEVTGELFF. CDR3 nucleotides: TGTGCCTTGCTGGGGGAGGTCACCGGGGAGCTGTTTTTT.

This sequence joins TRBV7-9 and TRBJ1-5; D not certain. The V gene lost 1 base and the J gene lost 0 bases, with 16 bases spanning the gap. The germline CDR1 and CDR2 sequences are SEHNR and FQNEAQ (reference sequence). The CDR3 is made up of 18 amino acids. DNA for the CDR3: TGTGCCAGCAGCTTAGTCGGGGAGAAGGGTTATAGCAATCAGCCCCAGCATTTT. Protein product: CASSLVGEKGYSNQPQHF.

Many counts were recorded for this clonotype. This CDR3 is CASSALGGRANEQFF. The CDR3 nucleotides read TGTGCCAGCAGCGCCCTAGGCGGGAGGGCAAATGAGCAGTTCTTC. The V call is TRBV7-3, the J call TRBJ2-1, with TRBD2 matching over 9 bases. The V segment lost 5 bases and the J segment 7 bases; nucleotides outside the gene matches: 9. The CDR3 sequence is 15 residues long. In germline, CDR1 is SGHTA, CDR2 FQGTGA.

This clonotype was recorded many times. The CDR3 DNA reads as TGTGCCAGCAGCTCAGGGAAGGGGCGGTTCGAGACCCAGTACTTC. Translating gives CASSSGKGRFETQYF. V is TRBV7-9 and J is TRBJ2-5, with TRBD1 as a possible D gene (5 bases). This CDR3 spans 15 amino acids. Germline V gene data show CDR1 as SEHNR and CDR2 as FQNEAQ (reference sequence). V gave up 4 bases and J gave up 5 bases, with 17 bases separating them.

This chain uses TRBV2 with TRBJ2-5; the match to TRBD1 covers 7 bases. CDR3 length equals 13 residues. The V and J ends lost 7 bases and 1 base, in that order; junction bases with no gene match: 3. Per germline, CDR1 SNHLY and CDR2 FYNNEI. The CDR3 DNA is TGTGCCAGCAATGGACAGGCCCAAGAGACCCAGTACTTC. Translating it yields CASNGQAQETQYF.

The chain joins TRBV5-1 to TRBJ2-5; 9 bases match TRBD2. The germline V gene encodes CDR1 SGHRS and CDR2 YFSETQ. The CDR3 consists of 15 residues. V shed 3 bases, J shed 2 bases, and the junction held 5 bases outside the gene matches. CDR3 region: CASSSGTSKQETQYF. The CDR3 nucleotides read TGCGCCAGCAGCTCCGGGACTAGCAAACAAGAGACCCAGTACTTC.

This clonotype was seen more than once but under ten times. The chain is built from TRBV6-5 and TRBJ2-7, with a tentative D call TRBD2 (5 bases). From germline, CDR1 is MNHEY and CDR2 SVGAGI. This CDR3 is built from 15 residues. V was trimmed by 0 bases and J by 3 bases, leaving 12 bases between them. This CDR3 is CASSYSPSHYYEQYF. CDR3 sequence (DNA): TGTGCCAGCAGTTACTCCCCTAGCCATTACTACGAGCAGTACTTC.

The chain has TRBV27 and TRBJ2-3; unclear D gene. The CDR3 has 13 residues. Trimming took 5 bases from V and 2 from J, leaving 8 bases between them. The germline V gene encodes CDR1 MNHEY and CDR2 SMNVEV (reference sequence). Here the CDR3 reads CASSVRPTDTQYF. CDR3 nucleotide sequence: TGTGCCAGCAGTGTTAGGCCCACAGATACGCAGTATTTT.

This clonotype appeared many times. The chain uses TRBV7-2 and TRBJ1-1; D is undetermined. CDR1 and CDR2 (germline): SGHTA, FQGNSA. Trimming removed 5 bases from V and 1 base from J, with 11 bases in between. This CDR3 spans 14 amino acids. The CDR3 DNA sequence: TGTGCCAGCAGCCCGGACGGAGCGAACACTGAAGCTTTCTTT. Translation: CASSPDGANTEAFF. Full variable domain (outside the CDR3, taken from reference TRBV7-2 and TRBJ1-1): GAGVSQSPSNKVTEKGKDVELRCDPISGHTALYWYRQSLGQGLEFLIYFQGNSAPDKSGLPSDRFSAERTGGSVSTLTIQRTQQEDSAVYLCASSPDGANTEAFFGQGTRLTVV.

As to this clonotype: A much larger clone is a single base away; this may be a read error. V usage is TRBV11-2 and J usage is TRBJ2-7, with 7 bases matching TRBD2. This CDR3 is built from 15 residues. The J segment lost 5 bases and the V segment lost 8 bases, leaving 15 bases of the junction unmatched. Looked up from germline, CDR1 is SGHAT and CDR2 is FQNNGV. In nucleotides, the CDR3 is TGTGCCAGCGAACCGTTCGCGGGGGTTGTCCACGAGCAGTACTTC. Translated: CASEPFAGVVHEQYF.

This clonotype showed up many times. The DNA of the CDR3 is TGTGCCAGCAGCACCGGACAGGGCATTAACTATGAGCAGTTCTTC. Amino acid sequence: CASSTGQGINYEQFF. The chain couples TRBV7-2 to TRBJ2-1; 8 bases align to TRBD1. The ends lost 5 bases at V and 8 bases at J; junction bases unmatched: 11. CDR1 and CDR2 (germline): SGHTA, FQGNSA. The CDR3 has 15 residues.

This clonotype was counted at least ten times. The chain joins TRBV7-2 to TRBJ1-1, with 7 bases aligning to TRBD1. Trimming removed 5 bases from V and 0 bases from J; junction bases left unmatched: 12. Germline V CDR1 and CDR2: SGHTA, FQGNSA. The CDR3 totals 17 residues. As DNA, the CDR3 is TGTGCCAGCAGCCCCCGGGGTGGGACAGCAATGAACACTGAAGCTTTCTTT. It is translated as CASSPRGGTAMNTEAFF.

Notes on this clonotype: At one of its ends the junction is not consistent with the germline gene, which may arise from a read error. The gene calls are TRBV5-1 and TRBJ2-5; the match to TRBD2 covers 12 bases. Germline CDR1 is SGHRS and CDR2 is YFSETQ. The CDR3 is made up of 17 amino acids. The CDR3 loop reads CASSSRTSGVFQEPQYF. The CDR3 coding sequence is TGCGCCAGCAGCTCCCGGACTAGCGGGGTATTCCAAGAGCCCCAGTACTTC.

Ten or more counts support this clonotype. The V call is TRBV27, the J call TRBJ2-1; 9 positions agree with TRBD2. V shed 0 bases and J 9 bases; nucleotides not matched to a gene: 9. The length of the CDR3 is 16 residues. Germline V CDR1 and CDR2: MNHEY, SMNVEV (reference sequence). In DNA, the CDR3 is TGTGCCAGCAGTTTATCGCCTCAGGGACTAGCTGTTGAGCAGTTCTTC. This encodes CASSLSPQGLAVEQFF.

This clonotype was found many times. This rearrangement joins TRBV23-1 to TRBJ1-5; D unclear. TRBV23-1 carries the ORF label, with uncertain function. This CDR3 spans 19 amino acids. V lost 3 bases and J lost 0, with 21 bases in between. Written as DNA, the CDR3 is TGCGCCAGCAGTCATTCGCGACGGAGGGAAGAATATAGCAATCAGCCCCAGCATTTT. This codes for CASSHSRRREEYSNQPQHF.

The chain uses TRBV25-1 and TRBJ2-7; D is undetermined. The CDR3 consists of 12 residues. The V gene lost 3 bases and the J gene lost 4 bases, with 7 bases spanning the gap. Germline values: CDR1 MGHDK, CDR2 SYGVNS. The CDR3, as DNA: TGTGCCAGCAGTGACCCGAAATACGAGCAGTACTTC. Residues: CASSDPKYEQYF.

This clonotype was seen at least ten times. V usage is TRBV7-2 and J usage is TRBJ2-1; 7 nucleotides match TRBD2. The V gene end was trimmed by 7 bases and the J gene end by 6 bases; junction bases not matched to a gene: 3. The germline gives CDR1 SGHTA, CDR2 FQGNSA. This CDR3 region has 12 residues. The DNA for the CDR3 is TGTGCCAGCACCCTAGCGGCCAATGAGCAGTTCTTC. It is translated as CASTLAANEQFF.

The chain employs TRBV5-4 and TRBJ1-5, with D perhaps TRBD1 (5 bases). The CDR3 extends over 14 amino acids. V was trimmed by 7 bases and J by 9 bases, leaving 20 bases between them. The germline V gene has CDR1 SGHNT and CDR2 YYREEE (reference sequence). CDR3 amino acids: CASSDGGARGPQHF. CDR3 bases: TGTGCCAGCTCGGACGGAGGGGCACGGGGGCCCCAGCATTTT.

The V call is TRBV6-5, the J call TRBJ1-5; the D is unclear. Germline assignment: CDR1 MNHEY and CDR2 SVGAGI. This CDR3 is built from 14 residues. Trimming cost V 8 bases and J 4 bases, with 15 bases left between them. The CDR3 region has the DNA TGTGCCAGCGGGTCGGGCCGAACAAATCAGCCCCAGCATTTT. It is translated as CASGSGRTNQPQHF.

The V and J genes are TRBV2 and TRBJ1-1; D possibly corresponds to TRBD1 (6 bases). This CDR3 is 15 amino acids long. Looked up from germline, CDR1 is SNHLY and CDR2 is FYNNEI. The V end was cut by 8 bases, the J end by 0 bases, with 16 bases between. Here the CDR3 reads CASRTAINLNTEAFF. The CDR3 region has the DNA TGTGCCAGCCGGACAGCGATTAATTTGAACACTGAAGCTTTCTTT.